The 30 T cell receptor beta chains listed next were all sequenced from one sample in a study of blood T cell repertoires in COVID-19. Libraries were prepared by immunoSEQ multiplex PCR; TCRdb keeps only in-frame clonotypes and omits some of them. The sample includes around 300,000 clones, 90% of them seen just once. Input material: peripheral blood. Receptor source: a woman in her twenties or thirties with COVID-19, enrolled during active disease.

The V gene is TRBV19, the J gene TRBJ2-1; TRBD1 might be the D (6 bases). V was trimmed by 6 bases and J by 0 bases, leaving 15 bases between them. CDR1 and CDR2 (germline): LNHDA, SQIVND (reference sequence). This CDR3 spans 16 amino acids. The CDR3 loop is CASRMWGRSSYNEQFF. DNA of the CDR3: TGTGCCAGTAGGATGTGGGGGCGAAGCTCCTACAATGAGCAGTTCTTC.

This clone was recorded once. CDR3 region: CASSSDTSSGNTIYF. In DNA form, the CDR3 reads TGTGCCAGCAGTAGTGACACGAGCTCTGGAAACACCATATATTTT. The chain carries TRBV2 and TRBJ1-3; D is unclear. The CDR3 runs to 15 residues. The germline V gene encodes CDR1 SNHLY and CDR2 FYNNEI. V gave up 5 bases and J gave up 0 bases, with 11 bases separating them.

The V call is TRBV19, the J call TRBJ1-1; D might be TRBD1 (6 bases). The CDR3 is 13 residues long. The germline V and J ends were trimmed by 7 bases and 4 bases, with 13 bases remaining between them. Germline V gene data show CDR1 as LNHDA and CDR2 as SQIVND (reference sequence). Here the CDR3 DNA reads TGTGCCAGTACCCCGGGACAACCCACTGAAGCTTTCTTT. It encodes CASTPGQPTEAFF.

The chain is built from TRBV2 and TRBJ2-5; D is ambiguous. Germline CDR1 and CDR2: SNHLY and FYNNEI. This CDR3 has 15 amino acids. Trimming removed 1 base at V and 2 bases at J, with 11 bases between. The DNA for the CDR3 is TGTGCCAGCAGTGAAGATTTGGCAGGACAAGAGACCCAGTACTTC. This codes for CASSEDLAGQETQYF.

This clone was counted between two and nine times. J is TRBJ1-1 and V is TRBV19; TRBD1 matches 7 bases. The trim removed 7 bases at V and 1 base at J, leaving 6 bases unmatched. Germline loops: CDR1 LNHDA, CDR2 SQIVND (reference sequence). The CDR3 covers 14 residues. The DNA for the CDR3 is TGTGCCAGTATACGGGACAGCGCGAACACTGAAGCTTTCTTT. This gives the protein CASIRDSANTEAFF.

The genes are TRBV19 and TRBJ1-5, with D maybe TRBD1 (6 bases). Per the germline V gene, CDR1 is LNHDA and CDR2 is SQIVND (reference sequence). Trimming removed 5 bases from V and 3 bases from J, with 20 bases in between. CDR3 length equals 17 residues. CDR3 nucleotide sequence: TGTGCCAGTAGTCTGCGAAGGGGGGGGGTAAACAATCAGCCCCAGCATTTT. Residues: CASSLRRGGVNNQPQHF.

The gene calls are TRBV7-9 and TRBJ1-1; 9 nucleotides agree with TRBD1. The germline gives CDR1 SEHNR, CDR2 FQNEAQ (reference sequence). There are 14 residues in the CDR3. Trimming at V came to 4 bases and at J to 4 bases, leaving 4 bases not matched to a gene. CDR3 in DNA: TGTGCCAGCAGCTGGGGACAGGGTGGCACTGAAGCTTTCTTT. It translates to CASSWGQGGTEAFF.

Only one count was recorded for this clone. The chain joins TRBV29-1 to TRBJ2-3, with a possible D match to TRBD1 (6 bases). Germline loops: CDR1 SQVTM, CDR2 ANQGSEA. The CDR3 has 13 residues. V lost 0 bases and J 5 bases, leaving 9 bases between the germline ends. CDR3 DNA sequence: TGCAGCGTTGAAGAGAGCAGGGGAGATACGCAGTATTTT. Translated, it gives CSVEESRGDTQYF.

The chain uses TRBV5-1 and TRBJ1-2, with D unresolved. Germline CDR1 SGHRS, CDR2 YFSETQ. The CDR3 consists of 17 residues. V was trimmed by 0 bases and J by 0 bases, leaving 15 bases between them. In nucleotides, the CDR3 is TGCGCCAGCAGCTTGGCCGGAGGGTCGGGAGCTAACTATGGCTACACCTTC. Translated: CASSLAGGSGANYGYTF.

Written as DNA, the CDR3 is TGCGCCAGCAGCGCCCCAGGGGTGAACACTGAAGCTTTCTTT. It encodes CASSAPGVNTEAFF. The chain combines TRBV5-1 with TRBJ1-1, with D tentatively TRBD1 (6 bases). Germline V gives CDR1 SGHRS, CDR2 YFSETQ. V lost 4 bases, J lost 0 bases, and 10 bases lay in between. There are 14 residues in the CDR3.

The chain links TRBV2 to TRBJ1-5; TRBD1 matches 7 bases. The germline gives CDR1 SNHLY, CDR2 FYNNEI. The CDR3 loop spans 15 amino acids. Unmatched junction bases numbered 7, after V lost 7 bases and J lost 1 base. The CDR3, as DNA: TGTGCCAGCACAGAGGGGGCGCGAAGCAATCAGCCCCAGCATTTT. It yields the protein CASTEGARSNQPQHF.

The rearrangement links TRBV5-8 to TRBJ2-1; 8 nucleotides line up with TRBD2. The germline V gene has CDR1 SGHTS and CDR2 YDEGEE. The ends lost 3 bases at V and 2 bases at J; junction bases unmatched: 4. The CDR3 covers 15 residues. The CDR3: CASSSREGPYNEQFF. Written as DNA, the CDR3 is TGTGCCAGCAGCTCACGGGAGGGCCCCTACAATGAGCAGTTCTTC.

CDR3 sequence: CASSLDPARMNTEAFF. As DNA, the CDR3 is TGTGCCAGCAGCTTAGACCCAGCGAGGATGAACACTGAAGCTTTCTTT. The chain employs TRBV7-2 and TRBJ1-1; D not resolved. The CDR3 totals 16 residues. In germline, CDR1 is SGHTA, CDR2 FQGNSA. V was shortened by 1 base and J by 0 bases, with 12 bases between the two germline ends.

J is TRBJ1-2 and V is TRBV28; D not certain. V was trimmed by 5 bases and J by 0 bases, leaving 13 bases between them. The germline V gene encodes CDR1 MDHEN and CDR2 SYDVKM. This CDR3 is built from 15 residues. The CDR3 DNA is TGTGCCAGCAGTCTCCCTGGCCCAGCTAACTATGGCTACACCTTC. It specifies CASSLPGPANYGYTF.

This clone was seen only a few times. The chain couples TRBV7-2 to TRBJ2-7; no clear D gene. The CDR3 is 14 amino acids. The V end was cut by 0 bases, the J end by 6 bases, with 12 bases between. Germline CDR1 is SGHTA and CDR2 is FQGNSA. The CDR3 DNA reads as TGTGCCAGCAGCTTAGCGCGCGACTCCACCGAGCAGTACTTC. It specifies CASSLARDSTEQYF.

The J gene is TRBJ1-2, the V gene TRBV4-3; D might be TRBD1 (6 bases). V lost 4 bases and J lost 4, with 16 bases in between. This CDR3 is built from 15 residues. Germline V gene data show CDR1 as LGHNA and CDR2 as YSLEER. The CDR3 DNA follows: TGCGCCAGCAGCCCAGACGCGGGGGGCGGCTATGGCTACACCTTC. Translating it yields CASSPDAGGGYGYTF.

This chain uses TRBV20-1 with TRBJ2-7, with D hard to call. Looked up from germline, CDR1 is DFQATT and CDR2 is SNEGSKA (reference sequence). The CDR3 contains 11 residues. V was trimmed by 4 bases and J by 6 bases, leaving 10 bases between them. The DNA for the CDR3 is TGCAGTGCTAACTTTGCGGCCGAGCAGTACTTC. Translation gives CSANFAAEQYF.

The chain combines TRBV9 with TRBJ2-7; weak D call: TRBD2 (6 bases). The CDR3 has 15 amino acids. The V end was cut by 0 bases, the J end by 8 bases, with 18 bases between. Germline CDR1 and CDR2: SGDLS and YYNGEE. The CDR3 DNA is TGTGCCAGCAGCGTAGATACTAGCTTCCAAATGAAGCAGTACTTC. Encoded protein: CASSVDTSFQMKQYF.

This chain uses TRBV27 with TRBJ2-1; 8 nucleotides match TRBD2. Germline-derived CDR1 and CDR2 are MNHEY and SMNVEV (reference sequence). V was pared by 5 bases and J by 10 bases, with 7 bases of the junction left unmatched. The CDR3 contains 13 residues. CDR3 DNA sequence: TGTGCCAGCAGTACGGGACTAGGGTACGAGCAGTTCTTC. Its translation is CASSTGLGYEQFF.

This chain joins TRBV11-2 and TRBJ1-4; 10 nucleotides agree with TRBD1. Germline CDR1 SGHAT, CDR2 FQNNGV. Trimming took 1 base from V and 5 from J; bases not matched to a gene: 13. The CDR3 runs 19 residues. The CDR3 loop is CASSLVKGQGKLLNEKLFF. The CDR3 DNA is TGTGCCAGCAGCTTAGTAAAGGGACAGGGGAAGCTCCTCAATGAAAAACTGTTTTTT.

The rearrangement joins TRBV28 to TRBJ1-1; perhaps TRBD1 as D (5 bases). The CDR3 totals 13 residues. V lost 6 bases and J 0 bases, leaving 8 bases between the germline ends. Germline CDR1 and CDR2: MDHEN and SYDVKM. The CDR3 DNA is TGTGCCAGCAGGGGGCCGGTGAACACTGAAGCTTTCTTT. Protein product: CASRGPVNTEAFF.

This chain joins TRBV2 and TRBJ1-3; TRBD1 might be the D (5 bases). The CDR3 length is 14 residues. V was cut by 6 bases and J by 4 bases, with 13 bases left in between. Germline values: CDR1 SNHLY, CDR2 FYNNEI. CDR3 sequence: CASSAQGWGNTIYF. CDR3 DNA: TGTGCCAGCAGCGCCCAGGGATGGGGAAACACCATATATTTT.

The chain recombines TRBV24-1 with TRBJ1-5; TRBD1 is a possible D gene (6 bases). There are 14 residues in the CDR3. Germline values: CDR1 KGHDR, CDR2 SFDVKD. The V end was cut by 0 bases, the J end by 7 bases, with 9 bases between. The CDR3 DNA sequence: TGTGCCACCAGTGATTTGGGACAGAGCCAGCCCCAGCATTTT. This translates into CATSDLGQSQPQHF.

The CDR3 spells CASSFSAGSYEQYF. The CDR3 coding sequence is TGTGCCAGTAGTTTCTCTGCAGGCTCCTACGAGCAGTACTTC. The rearrangement uses TRBV19 and TRBJ2-7; D not certain. The V gene lost 5 bases and the J gene lost 0 bases, with 11 bases spanning the gap. Germline loops: CDR1 LNHDA, CDR2 SQIVND (reference sequence). This CDR3 comprises 14 residues.

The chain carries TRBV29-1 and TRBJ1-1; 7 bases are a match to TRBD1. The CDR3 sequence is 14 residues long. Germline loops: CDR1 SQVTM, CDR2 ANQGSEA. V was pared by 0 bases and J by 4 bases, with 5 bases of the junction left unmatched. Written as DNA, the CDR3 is TGCAGCGTTGAAGAAGGGGGCCTTGGCACTGAAGCTTTCTTT. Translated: CSVEEGGLGTEAFF.

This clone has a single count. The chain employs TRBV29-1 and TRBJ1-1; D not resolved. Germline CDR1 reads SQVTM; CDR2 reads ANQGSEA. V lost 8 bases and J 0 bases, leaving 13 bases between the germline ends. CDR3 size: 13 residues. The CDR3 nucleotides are TGCAGCATTGGGCCCACATTGAACACTGAAGCTTTCTTT. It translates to CSIGPTLNTEAFF.

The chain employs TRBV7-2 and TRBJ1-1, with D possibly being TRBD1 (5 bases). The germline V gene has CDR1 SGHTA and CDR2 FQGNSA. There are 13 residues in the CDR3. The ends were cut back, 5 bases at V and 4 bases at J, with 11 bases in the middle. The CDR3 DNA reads TGTGCCAGCAGCCCCTCGACAGTCACTGAAGCTTTCTTT. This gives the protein CASSPSTVTEAFF.

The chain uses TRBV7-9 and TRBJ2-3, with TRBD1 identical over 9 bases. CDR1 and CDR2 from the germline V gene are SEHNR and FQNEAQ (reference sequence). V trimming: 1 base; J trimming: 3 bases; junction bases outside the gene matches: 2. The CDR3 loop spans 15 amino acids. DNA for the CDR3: TGTGCCAGCAGCTTAGATGGACAGGGGACAGATACGCAGTATTTT. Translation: CASSLDGQGTDTQYF.

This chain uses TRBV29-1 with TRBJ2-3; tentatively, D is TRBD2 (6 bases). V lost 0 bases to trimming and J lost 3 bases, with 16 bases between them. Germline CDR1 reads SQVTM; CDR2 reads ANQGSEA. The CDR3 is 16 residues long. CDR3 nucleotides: TGCAGCGTTGAAGATCCGGCCGGAGGGAGGACAGATACGCAGTATTTT. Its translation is CSVEDPAGGRTDTQYF.

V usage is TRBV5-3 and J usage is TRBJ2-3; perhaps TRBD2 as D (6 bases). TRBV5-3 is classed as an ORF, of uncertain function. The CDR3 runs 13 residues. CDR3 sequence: CGRVRPSTDTQYF. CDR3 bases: TGTGGGAGGGTGAGACCTAGCACAGATACGCAGTATTTT.